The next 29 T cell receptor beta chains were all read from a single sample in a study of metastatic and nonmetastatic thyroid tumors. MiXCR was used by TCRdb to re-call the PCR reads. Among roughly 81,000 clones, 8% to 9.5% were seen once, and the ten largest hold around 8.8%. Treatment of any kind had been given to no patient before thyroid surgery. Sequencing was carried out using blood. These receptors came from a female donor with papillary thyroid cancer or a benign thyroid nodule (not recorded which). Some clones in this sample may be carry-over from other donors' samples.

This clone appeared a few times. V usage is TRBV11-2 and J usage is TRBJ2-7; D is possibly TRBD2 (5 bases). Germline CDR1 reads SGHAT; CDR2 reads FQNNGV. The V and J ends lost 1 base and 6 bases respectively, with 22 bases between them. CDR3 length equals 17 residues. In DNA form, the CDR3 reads TGTGCCAGCAGCTTAGTAGGGAGCCGATACTGGGCAGGCGAGCAGTACTTC. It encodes CASSLVGSRYWAGEQYF.

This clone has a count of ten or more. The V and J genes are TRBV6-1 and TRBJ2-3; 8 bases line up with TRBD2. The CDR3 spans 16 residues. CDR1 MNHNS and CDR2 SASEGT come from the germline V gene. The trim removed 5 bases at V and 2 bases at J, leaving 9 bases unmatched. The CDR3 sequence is CASSPTVAGPTDTQYF. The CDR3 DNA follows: TGTGCCAGCAGTCCGACCGTAGCGGGGCCCACAGATACGCAGTATTTT.

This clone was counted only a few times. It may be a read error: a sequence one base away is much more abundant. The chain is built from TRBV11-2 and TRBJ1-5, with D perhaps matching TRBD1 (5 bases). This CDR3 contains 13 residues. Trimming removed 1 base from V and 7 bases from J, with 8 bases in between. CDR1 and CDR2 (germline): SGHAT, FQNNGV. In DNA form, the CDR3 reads TGTGCCAGCAGCTTAGCGGGGGACCAGCCCCAGCATTTT. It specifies CASSLAGDQPQHF.

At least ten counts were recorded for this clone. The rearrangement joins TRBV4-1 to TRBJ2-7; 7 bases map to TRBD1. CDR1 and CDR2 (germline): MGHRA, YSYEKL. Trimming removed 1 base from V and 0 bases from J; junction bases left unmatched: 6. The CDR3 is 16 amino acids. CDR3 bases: TGCGCCAGCAGCCAAGGATCGGGACAGAGCTCCTACGAGCAGTACTTC. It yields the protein CASSQGSGQSSYEQYF.

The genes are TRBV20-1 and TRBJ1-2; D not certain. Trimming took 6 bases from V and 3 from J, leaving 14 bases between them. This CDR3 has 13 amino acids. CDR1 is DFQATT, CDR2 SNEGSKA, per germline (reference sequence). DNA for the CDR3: TGCAGTGCCGATCGGACGGATTACTATGGCTACACCTTC. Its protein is CSADRTDYYGYTF.

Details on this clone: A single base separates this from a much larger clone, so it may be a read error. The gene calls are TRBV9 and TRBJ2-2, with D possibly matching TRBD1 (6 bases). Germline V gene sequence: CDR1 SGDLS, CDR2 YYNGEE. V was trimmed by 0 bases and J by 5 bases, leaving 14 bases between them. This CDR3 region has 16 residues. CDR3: CASSVAVQGLTGELFF. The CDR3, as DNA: TGTGCCAGCAGCGTAGCGGTACAGGGATTAACCGGGGAGCTGTTTTTT. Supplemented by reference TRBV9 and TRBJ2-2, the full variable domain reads DSGVTQTPKHLITATGQRVTLRCSPRSGDLSVYWYQQSLDQGLQFLIQYYNGEERAKGNILERFSAQQFPDLHSELNLSSLELGDSALYFCASSVAVQGLTGELFFGEGSRLTVL.

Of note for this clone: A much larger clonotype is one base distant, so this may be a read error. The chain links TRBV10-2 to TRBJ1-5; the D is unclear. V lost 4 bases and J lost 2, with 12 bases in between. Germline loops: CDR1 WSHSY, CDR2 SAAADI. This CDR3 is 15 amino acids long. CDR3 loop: CASSGLSGGNQPQHF. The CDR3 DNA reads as TGCGCCAGCAGTGGATTAAGTGGTGGCAATCAGCCCCAGCATTTT.

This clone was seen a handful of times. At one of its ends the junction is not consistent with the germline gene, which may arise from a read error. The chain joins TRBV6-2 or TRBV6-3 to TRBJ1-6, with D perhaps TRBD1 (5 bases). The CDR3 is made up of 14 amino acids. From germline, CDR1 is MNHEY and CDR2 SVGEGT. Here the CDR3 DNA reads TGTGCCAGCAGTTACAGCAGGGCTGGATCACCACTCCACTTT. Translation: CASSYSRAGSPLHF.

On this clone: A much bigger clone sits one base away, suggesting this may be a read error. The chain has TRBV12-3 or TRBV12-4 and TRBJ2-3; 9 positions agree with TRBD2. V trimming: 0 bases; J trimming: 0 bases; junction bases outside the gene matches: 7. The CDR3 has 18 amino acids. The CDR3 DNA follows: TGTGCCAGCAGTTTAGCGCGGGGGGGGGTCCGTAGCACAGATACGCAGTATTTT. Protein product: CASSLARGGVRSTDTQYF.

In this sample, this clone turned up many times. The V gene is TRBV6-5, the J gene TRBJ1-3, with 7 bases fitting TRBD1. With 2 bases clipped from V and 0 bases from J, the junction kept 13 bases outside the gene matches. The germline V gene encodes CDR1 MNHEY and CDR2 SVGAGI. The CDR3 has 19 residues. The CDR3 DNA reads TGTGCCAGCAGTTACCTCGCTGGGACAGACAGGCTCTCTGGAAACACCATATATTTT. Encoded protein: CASSYLAGTDRLSGNTIYF.

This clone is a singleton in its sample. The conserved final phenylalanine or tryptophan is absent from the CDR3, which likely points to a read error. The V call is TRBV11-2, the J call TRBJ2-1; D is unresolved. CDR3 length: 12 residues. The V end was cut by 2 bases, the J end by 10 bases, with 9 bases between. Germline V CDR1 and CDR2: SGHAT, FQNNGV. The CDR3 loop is CASSLRKTEQFL. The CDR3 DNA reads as TGTGCCAGCAGCTTAAGGAAAACCGAGCAGTTCCTC.

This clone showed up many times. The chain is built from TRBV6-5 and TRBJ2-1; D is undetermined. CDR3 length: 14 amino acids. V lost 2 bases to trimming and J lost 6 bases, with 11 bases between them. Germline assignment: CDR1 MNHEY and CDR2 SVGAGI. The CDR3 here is CASSYPQLINEQFF. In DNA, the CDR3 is TGTGCCAGCAGTTACCCACAACTCATCAATGAGCAGTTCTTC.

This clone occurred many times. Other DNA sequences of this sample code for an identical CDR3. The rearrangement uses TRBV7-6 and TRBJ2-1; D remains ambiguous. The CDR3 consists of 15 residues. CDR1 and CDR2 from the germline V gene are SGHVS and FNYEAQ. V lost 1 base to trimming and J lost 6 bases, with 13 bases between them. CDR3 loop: CASSLGPLDTNEQFF. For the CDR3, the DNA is TGTGCCAGCAGCTTAGGGCCGCTAGACACCAATGAGCAGTTCTTC.

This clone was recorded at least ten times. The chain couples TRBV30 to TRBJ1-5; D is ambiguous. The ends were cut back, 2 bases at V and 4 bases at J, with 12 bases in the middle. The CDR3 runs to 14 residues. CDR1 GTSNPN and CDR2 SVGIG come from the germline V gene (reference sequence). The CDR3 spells CAWSPPGSNQPQHF. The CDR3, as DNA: TGTGCCTGGAGTCCTCCGGGATCAAATCAGCCCCAGCATTTT.

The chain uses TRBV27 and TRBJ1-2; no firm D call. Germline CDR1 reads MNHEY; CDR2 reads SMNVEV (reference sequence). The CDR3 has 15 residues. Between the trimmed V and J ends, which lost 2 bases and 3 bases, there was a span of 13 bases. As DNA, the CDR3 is TGTGCCAGCAGTTTAGGGCGCGTCTCCGACTATGGCTACACCTTC. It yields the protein CASSLGRVSDYGYTF.

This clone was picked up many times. The CDR3 loop is CASSYQGGRTGELFF. CDR3 in DNA: TGTGCCAGCAGCTACCAGGGTGGTCGCACCGGGGAGCTGTTTTTT. The chain links TRBV7-3 to TRBJ2-2; the D gene is possibly TRBD1 (5 bases). Germline CDR1 SGHTA, CDR2 FQGTGA. The CDR3 is made up of 15 amino acids. V lost 4 bases, J lost 4 bases, and 13 bases lay in between.

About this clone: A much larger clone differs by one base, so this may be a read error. CDR3 amino acids: CASSPAINEQFF. DNA for the CDR3: TGTGCCAGCAGCCCCGCTATCAATGAGCAGTTCTTC. V and J are TRBV3-1 and TRBJ2-1; no clear D gene. V was clipped by 4 bases and J by 6 bases, with 7 bases between them. The germline V gene has CDR1 LGHDT and CDR2 YNNKEL (reference sequence). The CDR3 runs to 12 residues.

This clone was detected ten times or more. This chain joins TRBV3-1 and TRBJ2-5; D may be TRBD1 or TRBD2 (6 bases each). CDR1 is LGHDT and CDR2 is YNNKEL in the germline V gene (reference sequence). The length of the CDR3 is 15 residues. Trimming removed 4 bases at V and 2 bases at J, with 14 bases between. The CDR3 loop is CASSPGLGAQETQYF. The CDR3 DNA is TGTGCCAGCAGCCCGGGACTGGGGGCGCAAGAGACCCAGTACTTC.

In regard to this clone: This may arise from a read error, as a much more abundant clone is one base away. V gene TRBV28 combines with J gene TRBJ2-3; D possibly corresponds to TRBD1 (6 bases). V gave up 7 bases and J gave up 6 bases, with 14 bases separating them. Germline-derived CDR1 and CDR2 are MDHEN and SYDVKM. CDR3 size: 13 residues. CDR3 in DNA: TGTGCCAGCATCTACAGGGTCACGGATACGCAGTATTTT. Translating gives CASIYRVTDTQYF.

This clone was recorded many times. CDR3 nucleotides: TGTGCCAGCAGCCTTGGGGGGGGGCAGGCTAATGAAAAACTGTTTTTT. Amino acids: CASSLGGGQANEKLFF. V is TRBV3-1 and J is TRBJ1-4; possible D gene TRBD1, 6 bases. V lost 4 bases to trimming and J lost 3 bases, with 15 bases between them. This CDR3 has 16 residues. Looked up from germline, CDR1 is LGHDT and CDR2 is YNNKEL (reference sequence). The full variable domain, its missing parts supplied by reference TRBV3-1 and TRBJ1-4, is DTAVSQTPKYLVTQMGNDKSIKCEQNLGHDTMYWYKQDSKKFLKIMFSYNNKELIINETVPNRFSPKSPDKAHLNLHINSLELGDSAVYFCASSLGGGQANEKLFFGSGTQLSVL.

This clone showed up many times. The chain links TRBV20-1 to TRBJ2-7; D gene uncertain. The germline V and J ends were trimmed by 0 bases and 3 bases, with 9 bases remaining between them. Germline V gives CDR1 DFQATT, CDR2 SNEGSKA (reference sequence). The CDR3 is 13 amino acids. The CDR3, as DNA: TGCAGTGCTAGAGAAGGGATGAACTACGAGCAGTACTTC. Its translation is CSAREGMNYEQYF.

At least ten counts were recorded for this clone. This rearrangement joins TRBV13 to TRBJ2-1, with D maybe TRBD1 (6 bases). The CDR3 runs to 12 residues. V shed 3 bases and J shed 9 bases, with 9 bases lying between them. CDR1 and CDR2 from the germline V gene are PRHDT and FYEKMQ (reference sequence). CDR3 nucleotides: TGTGCCAGCAGCTTTGGGGGCGTTGAGCAGTTCTTC. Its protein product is CASSFGGVEQFF.

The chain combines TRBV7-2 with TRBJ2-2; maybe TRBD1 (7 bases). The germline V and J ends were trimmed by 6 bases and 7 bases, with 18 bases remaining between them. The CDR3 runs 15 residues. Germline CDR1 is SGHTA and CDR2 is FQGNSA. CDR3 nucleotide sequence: TGTGCCAGCAGGGAGGGGGCGCTAGGCATCGGGGAGCTGTTTTTT. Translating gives CASREGALGIGELFF. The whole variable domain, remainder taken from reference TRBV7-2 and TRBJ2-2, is GAGVSQSPSNKVTEKGKDVELRCDPISGHTALYWYRQSLGQGLEFLIYFQGNSAPDKSGLPSDRFSAERTGGSVSTLTIQRTQQEDSAVYLCASREGALGIGELFFGEGSRLTVL.

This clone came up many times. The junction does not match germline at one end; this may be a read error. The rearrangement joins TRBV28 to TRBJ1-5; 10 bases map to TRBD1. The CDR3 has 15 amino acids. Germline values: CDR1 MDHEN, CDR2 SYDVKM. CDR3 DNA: TGTGCCAGCAGTACCCTGACAGGGGGCAACCAGCCCCAGCATTTT. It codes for CASSTLTGGNQPQHF.

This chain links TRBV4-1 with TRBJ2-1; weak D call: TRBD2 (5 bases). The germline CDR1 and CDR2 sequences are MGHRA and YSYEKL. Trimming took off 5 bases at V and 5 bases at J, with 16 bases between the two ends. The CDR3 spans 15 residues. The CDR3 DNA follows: TGCGCCAGCAGCGATATCCCCGGGGTCCACAATGAGCAGTTCTTC. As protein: CASSDIPGVHNEQFF.

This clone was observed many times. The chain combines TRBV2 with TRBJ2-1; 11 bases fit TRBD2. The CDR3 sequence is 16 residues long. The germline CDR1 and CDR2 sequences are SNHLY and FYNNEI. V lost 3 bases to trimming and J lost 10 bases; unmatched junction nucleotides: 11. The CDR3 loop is CASSDPGLAAVNEQFF. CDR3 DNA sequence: TGTGCCAGCAGTGATCCGGGACTAGCGGCGGTGAACGAGCAGTTCTTC.

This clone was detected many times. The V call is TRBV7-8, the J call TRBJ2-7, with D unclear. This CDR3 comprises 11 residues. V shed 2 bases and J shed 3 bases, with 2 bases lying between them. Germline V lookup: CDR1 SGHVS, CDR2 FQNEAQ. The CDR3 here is CASSLSYEQYF. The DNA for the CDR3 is TGTGCCAGCAGCTTAAGCTACGAGCAGTACTTC.

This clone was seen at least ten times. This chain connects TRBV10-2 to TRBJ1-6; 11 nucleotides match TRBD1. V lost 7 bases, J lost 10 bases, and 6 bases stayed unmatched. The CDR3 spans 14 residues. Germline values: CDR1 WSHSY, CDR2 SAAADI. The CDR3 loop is CASTRTGGGSPLHF. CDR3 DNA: TGCGCCAGCACGCGGACAGGGGGCGGATCACCCCTCCACTTT.

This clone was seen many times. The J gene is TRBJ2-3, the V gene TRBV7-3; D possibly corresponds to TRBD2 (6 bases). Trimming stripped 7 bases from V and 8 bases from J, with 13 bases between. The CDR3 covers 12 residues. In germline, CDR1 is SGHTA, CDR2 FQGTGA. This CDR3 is CASNGGQGTQYF. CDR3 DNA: TGTGCCAGCAACGGGGGTCAGGGTACGCAGTATTTT.